This T cell receptor beta chain appears in the sequencing data of a study of OX40 agonist ivuxolimab in advanced cancers. General observations from the study: Compared with others, partial responders at 0.1-3.0 mg/kg displayed clonal expansion among the lowest. The mean number of expanded clones was higher in CD8+ T cells than in CD4+.

Profiling relied on immunoSEQ multiplex PCR, and the TCRdb table lists in-frame clones only, not all of them. The sample contains 78,000 or so clones, roughly 90% of which appear only once. A remark on this clone: What it binds is not known.

The CDR3 length is 14 residues. V lost 2 bases, J lost 8 bases, and 6 bases stayed unmatched. CDR1 is MNHEY and CDR2 is SVGAGI in the germline V gene. The TCR originated in an adult with an advanced solid tumor such as melanoma, head and neck, liver or kidney cancer. The source was CD4+ or CD8+ T cells sorted from blood, collected in a trial of the OX40 agonist ivuxolimab. The V call is TRBV6-5, the J call TRBJ2-1; 7 bases map to TRBD1. For the CDR3, the DNA is TGTGCCAGCAGTTACGACAGGGATGAGGATGAGCAGTTCTTC. Its protein product is CASSYDRDEDEQFF.